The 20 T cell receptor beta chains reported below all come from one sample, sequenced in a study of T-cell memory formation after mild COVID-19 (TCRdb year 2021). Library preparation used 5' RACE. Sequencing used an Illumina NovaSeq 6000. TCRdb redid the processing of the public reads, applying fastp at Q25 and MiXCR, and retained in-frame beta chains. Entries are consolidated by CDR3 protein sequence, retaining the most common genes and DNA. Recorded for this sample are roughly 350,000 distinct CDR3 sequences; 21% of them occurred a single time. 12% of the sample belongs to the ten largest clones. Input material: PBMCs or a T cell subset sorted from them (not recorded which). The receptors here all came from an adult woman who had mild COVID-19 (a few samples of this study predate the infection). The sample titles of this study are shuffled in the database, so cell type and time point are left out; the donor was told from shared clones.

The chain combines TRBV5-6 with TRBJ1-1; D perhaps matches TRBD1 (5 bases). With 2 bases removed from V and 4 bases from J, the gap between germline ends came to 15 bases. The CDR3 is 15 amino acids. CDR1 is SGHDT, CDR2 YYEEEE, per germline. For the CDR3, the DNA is TGTGCCAGCAGCTTAAGACGGATAAGGGGCACTGAAGCTTTCTTT. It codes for CASSLRRIRGTEAFF.

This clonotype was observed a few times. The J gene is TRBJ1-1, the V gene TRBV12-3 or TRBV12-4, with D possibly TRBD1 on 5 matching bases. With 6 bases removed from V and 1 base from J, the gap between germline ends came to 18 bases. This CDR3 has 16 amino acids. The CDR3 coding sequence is TGTGCCAGCAGAAAACAGGCGGGGGTATCGAACACTGAAGCTTTCTTT. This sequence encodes CASRKQAGVSNTEAFF.

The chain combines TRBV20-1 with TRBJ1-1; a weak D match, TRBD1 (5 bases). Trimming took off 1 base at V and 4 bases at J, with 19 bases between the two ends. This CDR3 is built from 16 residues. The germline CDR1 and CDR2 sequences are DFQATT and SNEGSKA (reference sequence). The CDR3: CSARARGSGFGTEAFF. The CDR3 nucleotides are TGCAGTGCTAGAGCCCGGGGGTCCGGATTTGGCACTGAAGCTTTCTTT.

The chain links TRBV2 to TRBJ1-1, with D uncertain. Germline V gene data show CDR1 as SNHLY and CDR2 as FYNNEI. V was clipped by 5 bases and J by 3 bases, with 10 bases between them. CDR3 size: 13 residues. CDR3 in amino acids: CASSIQGYTEAFF. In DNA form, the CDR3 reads TGTGCCAGCAGTATCCAAGGCTACACTGAAGCTTTCTTT.

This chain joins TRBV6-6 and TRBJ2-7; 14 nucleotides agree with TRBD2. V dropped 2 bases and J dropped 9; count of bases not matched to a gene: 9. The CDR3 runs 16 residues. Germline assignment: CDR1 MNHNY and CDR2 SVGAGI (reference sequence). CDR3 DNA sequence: TGTGCCAGCAGTTACCCATCGACTAGCGGGAGGGCCTGGCAGTACTTC. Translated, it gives CASSYPSTSGRAWQYF.

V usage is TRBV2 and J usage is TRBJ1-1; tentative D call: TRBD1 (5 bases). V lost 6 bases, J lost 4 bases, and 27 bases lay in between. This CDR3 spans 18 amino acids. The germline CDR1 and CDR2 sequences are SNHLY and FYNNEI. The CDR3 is CASSFDTGGSLPRTEAFF. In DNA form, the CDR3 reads TGTGCCAGCAGCTTCGACACAGGCGGAAGTCTCCCCCGCACTGAAGCTTTCTTT.

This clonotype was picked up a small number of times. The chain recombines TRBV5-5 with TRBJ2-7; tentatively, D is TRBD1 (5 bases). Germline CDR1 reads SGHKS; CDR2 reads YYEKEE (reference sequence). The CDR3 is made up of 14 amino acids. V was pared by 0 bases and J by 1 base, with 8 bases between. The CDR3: CASSLARVSYEQYF. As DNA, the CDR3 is TGTGCCAGCAGCTTGGCCAGGGTGTCCTACGAGCAGTACTTC.

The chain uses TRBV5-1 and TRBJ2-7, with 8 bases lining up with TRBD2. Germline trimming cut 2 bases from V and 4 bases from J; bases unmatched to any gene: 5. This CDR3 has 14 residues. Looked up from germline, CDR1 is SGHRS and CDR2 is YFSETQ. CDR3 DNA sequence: TGCGCCAGCAGCTTTGCTAGCGGGTTTTACGAGCAGTACTTC. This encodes CASSFASGFYEQYF.

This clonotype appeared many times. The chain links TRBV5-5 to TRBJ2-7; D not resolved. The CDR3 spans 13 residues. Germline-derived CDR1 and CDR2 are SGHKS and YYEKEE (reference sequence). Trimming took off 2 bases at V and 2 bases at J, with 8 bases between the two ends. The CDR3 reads CASSFLGPYEQYF. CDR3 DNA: TGTGCCAGCAGCTTTCTGGGCCCCTACGAGCAGTACTTC. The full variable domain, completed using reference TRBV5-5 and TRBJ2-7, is DAGVTQSPTHLIKTRGQQVTLRCSPISGHKSVSWYQQVLGQGPQFIFQYYEKEERGRGNFPDRFSARQFPNYSSELNVNALLLGDSALYLCASSFLGPYEQYFGPGTRLTVT.

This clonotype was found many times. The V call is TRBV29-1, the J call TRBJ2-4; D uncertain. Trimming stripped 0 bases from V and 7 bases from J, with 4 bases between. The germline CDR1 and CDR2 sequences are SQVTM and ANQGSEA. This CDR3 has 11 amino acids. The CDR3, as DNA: TGCAGCGTTGAAGATCGGAACATTCAGTACTTC. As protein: CSVEDRNIQYF.

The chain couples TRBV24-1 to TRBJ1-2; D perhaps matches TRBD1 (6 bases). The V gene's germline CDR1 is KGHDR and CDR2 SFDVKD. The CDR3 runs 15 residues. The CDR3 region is CGAEIGTSVPRSYTF. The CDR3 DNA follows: TGTGGCGCGGAGATAGGGACATCCGTTCCGAGGAGCTACACCTTC.

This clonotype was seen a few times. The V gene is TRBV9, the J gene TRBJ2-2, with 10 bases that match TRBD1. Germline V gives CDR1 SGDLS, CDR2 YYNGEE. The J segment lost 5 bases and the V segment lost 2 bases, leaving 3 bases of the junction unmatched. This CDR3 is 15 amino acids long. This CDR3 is CASSVRGQGTGELFF. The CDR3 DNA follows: TGTGCCAGCAGCGTCAGGGGACAGGGGACCGGGGAGCTGTTTTTT. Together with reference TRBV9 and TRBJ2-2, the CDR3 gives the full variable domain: DSGVTQTPKHLITATGQRVTLRCSPRSGDLSVYWYQQSLDQGLQFLIQYYNGEERAKGNILERFSAQQFPDLHSELNLSSLELGDSALYFCASSVRGQGTGELFFGEGSRLTVL.

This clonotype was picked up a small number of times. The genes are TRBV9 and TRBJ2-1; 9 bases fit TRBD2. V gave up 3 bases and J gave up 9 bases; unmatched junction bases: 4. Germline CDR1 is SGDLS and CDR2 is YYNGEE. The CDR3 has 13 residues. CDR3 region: CASSGGGASEQFF. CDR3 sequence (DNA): TGTGCCAGCAGCGGCGGGGGGGCGAGTGAGCAGTTCTTC. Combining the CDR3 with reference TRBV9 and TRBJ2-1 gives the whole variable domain DSGVTQTPKHLITATGQRVTLRCSPRSGDLSVYWYQQSLDQGLQFLIQYYNGEERAKGNILERFSAQQFPDLHSELNLSSLELGDSALYFCASSGGGASEQFFGPGTRLTVL.

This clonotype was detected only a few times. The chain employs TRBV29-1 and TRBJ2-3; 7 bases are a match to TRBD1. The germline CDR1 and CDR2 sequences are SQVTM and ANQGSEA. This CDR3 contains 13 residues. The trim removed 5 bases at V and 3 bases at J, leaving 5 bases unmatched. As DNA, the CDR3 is TGCAGCGTTCTAGAACAGGGGACAGATACGCAGTATTTT. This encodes CSVLEQGTDTQYF.

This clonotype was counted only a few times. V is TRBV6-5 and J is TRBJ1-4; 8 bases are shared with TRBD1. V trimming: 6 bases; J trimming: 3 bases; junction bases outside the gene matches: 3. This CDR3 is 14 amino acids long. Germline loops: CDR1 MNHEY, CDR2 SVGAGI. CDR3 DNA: TGTGCCAGCAGCCGGACAGGGCCTAATGAAAAACTGTTTTTT. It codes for CASSRTGPNEKLFF.

The CDR3 region is CASEGQGAPDTQYF. In nucleotides, the CDR3 is TGTGCCAGCGAGGGACAGGGGGCCCCAGATACGCAGTATTTT. This rearrangement joins TRBV7-9 to TRBJ2-3, with 12 bases matching TRBD1. CDR1 SEHNR and CDR2 FQNEAQ come from the germline V gene (reference sequence). The CDR3 has 14 residues. V trimming: 8 bases; J trimming: 4 bases; junction bases outside the gene matches: 4.

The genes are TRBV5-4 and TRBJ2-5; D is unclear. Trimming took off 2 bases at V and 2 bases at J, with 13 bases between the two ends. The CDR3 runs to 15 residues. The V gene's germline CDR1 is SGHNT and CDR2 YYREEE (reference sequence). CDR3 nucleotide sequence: TGTGCCAGCAGCTTACGGCAGGCGATACAAGAGACCCAGTACTTC. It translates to CASSLRQAIQETQYF.

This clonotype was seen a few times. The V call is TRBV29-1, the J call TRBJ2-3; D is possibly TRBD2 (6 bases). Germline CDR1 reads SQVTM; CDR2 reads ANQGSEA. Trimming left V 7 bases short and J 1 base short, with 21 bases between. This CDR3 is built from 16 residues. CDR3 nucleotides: TGCAGCGGTGAGGCTGGTTCGGGGGTTGGCACAGATACGCAGTATTTT. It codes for CSGEAGSGVGTDTQYF.

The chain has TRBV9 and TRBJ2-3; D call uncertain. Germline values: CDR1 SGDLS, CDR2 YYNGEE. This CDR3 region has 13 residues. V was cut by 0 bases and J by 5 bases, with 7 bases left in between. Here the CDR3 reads CASSVGRVDTQYF. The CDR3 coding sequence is TGTGCCAGCAGCGTAGGGCGAGTAGATACGCAGTATTTT.

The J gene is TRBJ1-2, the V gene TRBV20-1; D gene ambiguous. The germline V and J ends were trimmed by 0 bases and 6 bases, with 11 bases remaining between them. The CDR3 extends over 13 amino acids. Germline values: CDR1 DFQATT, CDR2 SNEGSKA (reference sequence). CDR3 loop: CSARDIGGDGYTF. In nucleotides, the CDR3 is TGCAGTGCTAGAGATATAGGAGGCGATGGCTACACCTTC.